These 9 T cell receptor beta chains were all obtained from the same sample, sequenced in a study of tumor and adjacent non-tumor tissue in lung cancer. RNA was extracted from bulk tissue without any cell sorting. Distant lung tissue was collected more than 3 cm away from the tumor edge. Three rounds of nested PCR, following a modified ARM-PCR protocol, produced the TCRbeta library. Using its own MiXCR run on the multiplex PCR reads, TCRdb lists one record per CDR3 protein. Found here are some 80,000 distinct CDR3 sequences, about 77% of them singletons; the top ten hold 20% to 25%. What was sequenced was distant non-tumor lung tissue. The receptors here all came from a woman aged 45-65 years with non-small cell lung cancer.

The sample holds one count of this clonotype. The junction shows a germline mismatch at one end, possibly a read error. The CDR3 DNA sequence: TGTGCCAGCAGCCAAATTGGTAGTTTTAGCGCTGAAGTTTTCTTT. Protein: CASSQIGSFSAEVFF. The V and J genes are TRBV12-3 or TRBV12-4 and TRBJ1-1; D uncertain. This CDR3 has 15 amino acids.

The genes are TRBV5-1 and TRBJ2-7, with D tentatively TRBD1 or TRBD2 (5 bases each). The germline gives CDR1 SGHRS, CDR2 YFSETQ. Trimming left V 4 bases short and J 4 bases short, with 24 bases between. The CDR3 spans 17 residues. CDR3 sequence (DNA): TGCGCCAGCAGCCCGGATGGACTGGGGGTTCGGGAATACGAGCAGTACTTC. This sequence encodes CASSPDGLGVREYEQYF.

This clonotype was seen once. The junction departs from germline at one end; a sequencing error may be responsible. The CDR3 loop is CASRQPTGHRYELYF. CDR3 bases: TGCGCCAGCAGGCAACCCACCGGACACCGCTACGAGCTGTATTTC. V is TRBV4-1 and J is TRBJ2-7; maybe TRBD1 (5 bases). Per germline, CDR1 MGHRA and CDR2 YSYEKL. The CDR3 spans 15 residues.

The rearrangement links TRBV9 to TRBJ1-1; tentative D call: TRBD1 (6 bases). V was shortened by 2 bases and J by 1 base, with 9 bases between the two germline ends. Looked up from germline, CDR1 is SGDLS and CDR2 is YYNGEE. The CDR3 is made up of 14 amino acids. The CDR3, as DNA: TGTGCCAGCAGCGTTGGGGGGCCGAACACTGAAGCTTTCTTT. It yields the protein CASSVGGPNTEAFF.

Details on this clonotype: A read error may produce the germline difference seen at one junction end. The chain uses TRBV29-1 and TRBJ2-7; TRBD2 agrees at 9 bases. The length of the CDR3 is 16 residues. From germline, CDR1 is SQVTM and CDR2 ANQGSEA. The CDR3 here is CNAVGEAGGVLYEQYF. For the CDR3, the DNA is TGCAACGCTGTTGGGGAAGCGGGAGGAGTCTTGTACGAGCAATACTTC.

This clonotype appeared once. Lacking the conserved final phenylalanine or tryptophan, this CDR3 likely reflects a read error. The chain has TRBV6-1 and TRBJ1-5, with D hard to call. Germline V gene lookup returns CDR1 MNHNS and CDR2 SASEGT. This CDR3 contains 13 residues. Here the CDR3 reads CGSSEDGGQPQHL. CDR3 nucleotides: TGTGGCAGCAGTGAAGATGGTGGTCAGCCCCAGCATTTA.

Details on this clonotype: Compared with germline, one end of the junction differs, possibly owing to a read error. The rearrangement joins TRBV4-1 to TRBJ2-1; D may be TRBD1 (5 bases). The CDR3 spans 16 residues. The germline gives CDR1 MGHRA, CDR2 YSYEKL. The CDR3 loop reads CTSCQGHLVTYNEQFF. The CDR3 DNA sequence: TGCACCAGCTGCCAAGGACACCTTGTGACCTACAATGAGCAGTTCTTC.

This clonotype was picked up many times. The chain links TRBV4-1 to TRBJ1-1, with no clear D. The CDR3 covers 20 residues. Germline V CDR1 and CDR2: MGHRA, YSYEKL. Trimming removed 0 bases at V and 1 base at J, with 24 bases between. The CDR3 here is CASSQDRVGSVSGGNTEAFF. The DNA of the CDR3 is TGCGCCAGCAGCCAAGATAGGGTGGGCAGCGTCTCCGGCGGGAACACTGAAGCTTTCTTT.

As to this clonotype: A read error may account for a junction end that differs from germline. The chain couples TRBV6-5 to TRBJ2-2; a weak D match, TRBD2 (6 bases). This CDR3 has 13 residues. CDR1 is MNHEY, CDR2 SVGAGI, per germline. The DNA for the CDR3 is TGTGCCAGCAGTCGGGAGAGGGCCGGGGAGCTCTTTTTT. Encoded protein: CASSRERAGELFF.